Below, 31 T cell receptor beta chains from the same sample are listed, as sequenced in a study of cytomegalovirus exposure and HLA in healthy donors. Primers included in the PCR were 60 Vbeta and 13 Jbeta primers. The method was immunoSEQ multiplex PCR; TCRdb's version includes in-frame clones alone and lacks a portion of them. The sample yields 150,000 to 200,000 clones, roughly 78% seen once. The specimen sequenced was PBMCs. The source of these receptors is a boy between 5 and 17 years old in good health and CMV-seronegative.

The chain couples TRBV30 to TRBJ2-1; 11 bases align to TRBD2. The CDR3 is 16 amino acids. J gave up 3 bases and V 7 bases, and 11 bases lay outside the gene matches. CDR1 is GTSNPN and CDR2 is SVGIG in the germline V gene (reference sequence). CDR3 DNA: TGTGCCTCCCTTAGCGGGAGGGCCGGCAGCTACAATGAGCAGTTCTTC. It encodes CASLSGRAGSYNEQFF.

J is TRBJ2-2 and V is TRBV15; perhaps TRBD1 as D (6 bases). Germline V gene lookup returns CDR1 LNHNV and CDR2 YYDKDF (reference sequence). The CDR3 runs to 20 residues. V was pared by 1 base and J by 0 bases, with 21 bases between. The DNA of the CDR3 is TGTGCCACCAGCAGAGTCCAGACAGGACCAAAGTTCGCGAACACCGGGGAGCTGTTTTTT. Amino acids: CATSRVQTGPKFANTGELFF.

The chain has TRBV27 and TRBJ2-1, with TRBD2 matching 7 bases. V shed 6 bases and J 3 bases; nucleotides not matched to a gene: 8. CDR1 is MNHEY, CDR2 SMNVEV, per germline (reference sequence). CDR3 length equals 15 residues. The chain's CDR3 is CASRVLADHYNEQFF. The CDR3 DNA follows: TGTGCCAGCAGAGTGCTAGCGGACCACTACAATGAGCAGTTCTTC.

The rearrangement links TRBV7-6 to TRBJ1-6, with 8 bases identical to TRBD1. This CDR3 spans 16 amino acids. The ends lost 5 bases at V and 5 bases at J; junction bases unmatched: 8. CDR1 and CDR2 from the germline V gene are SGHVS and FNYEAQ. CDR3 bases: TGTGCCAGCAGCCGCTCCGACAGGGGCCATAATTCACCCCTCCACTTT. It specifies CASSRSDRGHNSPLHF.

The gene calls are TRBV21-1 and TRBJ2-5; the table gives TRBD1 as D, unverified against the DNA. The J call may be incorrect, as the DNA end agrees better with TRBJ2-7. TRBV21-1 is deemed a pseudogene. The CDR3 loop spans 15 amino acids. Here the CDR3 DNA reads TGTGCCAGCAGCGGCCCCGGGACAGGGGCGACCGAGCAGTACTTC. Residues: CASSGPGTGATEQYF.

This chain links TRBV7-9 with TRBJ2-7; a weak D match, TRBD2 (7 bases). The CDR3 runs 14 residues. Germline loops: CDR1 SEHNR, CDR2 FQNEAQ (reference sequence). The CDR3 protein is CSTEGGAAFYEQYF. As DNA, the CDR3 is TGTTCCACCGAGGGGGGGGCGGCCTTCTACGAGCAGTACTTC.

The chain carries TRBV7-2 and TRBJ2-5; D not certain. V lost 2 bases and J 1 base, leaving 5 bases between the germline ends. The CDR3 has 13 residues. Germline assignment: CDR1 SGHTA and CDR2 FQGNSA. The CDR3 is CASSLRSQETQYF. CDR3 bases: TGTGCCAGCAGCTTAAGGAGCCAAGAGACCCAGTACTTC.

The rearrangement joins TRBV6-6 to TRBJ1-1; a possible D gene is TRBD1 (6 bases). V dropped 2 bases and J dropped 1 base, with 8 bases sitting between them. Germline CDR1 is MNHNY and CDR2 is SVGAGI (reference sequence). CDR3 length equals 14 residues. The CDR3 region is CASSYAGANTEAFF. The CDR3 DNA is TGTGCCAGCAGTTACGCAGGGGCGAACACTGAAGCTTTCTTT.

The V and J genes are TRBV4-2 and TRBJ2-5, with D perhaps matching TRBD1 (5 bases). The CDR3 contains 14 residues. V lost 1 base to trimming and J lost 6 bases, with 12 bases between them. Germline V gene data show CDR1 as LGHNA and CDR2 as YNFKEQ. CDR3 sequence reads: CASSQGEGVKTQYF. The CDR3, as DNA: TGTGCCAGCAGCCAAGGTGAAGGGGTAAAGACCCAGTACTTC.

This rearrangement joins TRBV7-9 to TRBJ1-2, with TRBD1 identical over 9 bases. The junction had 7 bases not matched to a gene; V was cut back by 5 bases and J by 3 bases. CDR1 and CDR2 from the germline V gene are SEHNR and FQNEAQ (reference sequence). This CDR3 is built from 15 residues. CDR3 amino acids: CASSAMGQGDYGYTF. CDR3 bases: TGTGCCAGCAGCGCTATGGGACAGGGTGACTATGGCTACACCTTC.

The sample holds a few counts of this clone. The chain carries TRBV5-4 and TRBJ2-1; 8 positions agree with TRBD2. The CDR3 spans 17 residues. Germline V gives CDR1 SGHNT, CDR2 YYREEE (reference sequence). The V and J ends lost 4 bases and 8 bases, in that order; junction bases with no gene match: 17. CDR3 bases: TGTGCCAGCAGCCCCGGCGGGGGGAACCGGGGTAAGGATGAGCAGTTCTTC. It yields the protein CASSPGGGNRGKDEQFF.

This rearrangement joins TRBV5-1 to TRBJ2-7; tentative D call: TRBD1 (6 bases). This CDR3 is built from 17 residues. V gave up 0 bases and J gave up 2 bases, with 18 bases separating them. In germline, CDR1 is SGHRS, CDR2 YFSETQ. The CDR3 sequence is CASSLVLVPGAPYEQYF. The DNA of the CDR3 is TGCGCCAGCAGCTTGGTTCTAGTACCAGGGGCCCCCTACGAGCAGTACTTC.

The chain has TRBV2 and TRBJ2-3, with D maybe TRBD1 (6 bases). The CDR3 consists of 15 residues. In germline, CDR1 is SNHLY, CDR2 FYNNEI. V was clipped by 6 bases and J by 2 bases, with 15 bases between them. This CDR3 reads CASRIPTGSTDTQYF. DNA of the CDR3: TGTGCCAGCAGAATCCCGACAGGCTCCACAGATACGCAGTATTTT.

The chain recombines TRBV10-3 with TRBJ2-1; 10 bases align to TRBD2. V was pared by 7 bases and J by 8 bases, with 5 bases of the junction left unmatched. CDR1 is ENHRY and CDR2 is SYGVKD in the germline V gene. The CDR3 extends over 13 amino acids. This CDR3 is CAITSSGSDEQFF. The CDR3 coding sequence is TGTGCCATCACGTCTAGCGGGAGTGATGAGCAGTTCTTC.

This chain joins TRBV7-2 and TRBJ2-1; TRBD2 aligns across 9 bases. Germline assignment: CDR1 SGHTA and CDR2 FQGNSA. There are 14 residues in the CDR3. V gave up 7 bases and J gave up 9 bases; unmatched junction bases: 10. CDR3 region: CASTGGAGGVEQFF. The CDR3 bases are TGTGCCAGCACTGGGGGCGCGGGAGGGGTTGAGCAGTTCTTC.

The chain joins TRBV19 to TRBJ1-2; D not certain. Germline V gives CDR1 LNHDA, CDR2 SQIVND (reference sequence). This CDR3 contains 14 residues. Between the trimmed V and J ends, which lost 3 bases and 0 bases, there was a span of 8 bases. CDR3 coding DNA: TGTGCCAGTAGTATCGGGAATTCTAACTATGGCTACACCTTC. Amino acid sequence: CASSIGNSNYGYTF. The full variable domain, its missing parts supplied by reference TRBV19 and TRBJ1-2, is DGGITQSPKYLFRKEGQNVTLSCEQNLNHDAMYWYRQDPGQGLRLIYYSQIVNDFQKGDIAEGYSVSREKKESFPLTVTSAQKNPTAFYLCASSIGNSNYGYTFGSGTRLTVV.

The chain combines TRBV7-2 with TRBJ2-1; 8 bases are shared with TRBD2. This CDR3 region has 13 residues. The germline V gene encodes CDR1 SGHTA and CDR2 FQGNSA. The ends lost 5 bases at V and 10 bases at J; junction bases unmatched: 7. CDR3 protein: CASSGLAFGEQFF. The CDR3 DNA reads as TGTGCCAGCAGCGGACTAGCTTTCGGAGAGCAGTTCTTC.

This sequence joins TRBV4-1 and TRBJ1-1; D not resolved. The CDR3 runs 18 residues. V shed 0 bases and J shed 1 base, with 18 bases lying between them. Germline values: CDR1 MGHRA, CDR2 YSYEKL. CDR3 in amino acids: CASSQERSLRSGNTEAFF. DNA for the CDR3: TGCGCCAGCAGCCAAGAAAGGTCTCTACGGAGCGGGAACACTGAAGCTTTCTTT.

The rearrangement links TRBV6-5 to TRBJ2-1; D gene uncertain. With 8 bases removed from V and 8 bases from J, the gap between germline ends came to 10 bases. The CDR3 loop spans 11 amino acids. Looked up from germline, CDR1 is MNHEY and CDR2 is SVGAGI. The CDR3: CASSALDEQFF. As DNA, the CDR3 is TGTGCCAGCTCTGCGCTGGATGAGCAGTTCTTC.

This chain links TRBV6-1 with TRBJ1-4, with D perhaps matching TRBD1 (5 bases). The CDR3 is made up of 14 amino acids. V gave up 2 bases and J gave up 10 bases, with 14 bases separating them. Germline CDR1 is MNHNS and CDR2 is SASEGT. The CDR3 loop is CASSERPGPLKLFF. DNA of the CDR3: TGTGCCAGCAGTGAACGGCCAGGGCCCTTAAAACTGTTTTTT.

V and J are TRBV6-1 and TRBJ1-5; tentative D call: TRBD1 (6 bases). Looked up from germline, CDR1 is MNHNS and CDR2 is SASEGT. CDR3 length equals 14 residues. With 2 bases removed from V and 8 bases from J, the gap between germline ends came to 13 bases. The DNA for the CDR3 is TGTGCCAGCAGTGAATTCCCCGCAGGGGAGCCCCAGCATTTT. It codes for CASSEFPAGEPQHF.

The chain recombines TRBV27 with TRBJ1-1, with D unclear. Per germline, CDR1 MNHEY and CDR2 SMNVEV (reference sequence). This CDR3 region has 15 residues. Trimming stripped 6 bases from V and 3 bases from J, with 17 bases between. The CDR3 DNA is TGTGCCAGCAGCCCCATGCTATGGTCGGACACTGAAGCTTTCTTT. Translated, it gives CASSPMLWSDTEAFF.

The chain has TRBV18 and TRBJ2-1; perhaps TRBD2 as D (6 bases). The V gene's germline CDR1 is KGHSH and CDR2 LQKENI. V dropped 1 base and J dropped 2 bases, with 12 bases sitting between them. The CDR3 is 16 residues long. In nucleotides, the CDR3 is TGTGCCAGCTCACCACGAAGCGGGCCCGCCTACAATGAGCAGTTCTTC. Its translation: CASSPRSGPAYNEQFF.

The chain links TRBV5-4 to TRBJ2-7; 10 bases are a match to TRBD1. Per germline, CDR1 SGHNT and CDR2 YYREEE (reference sequence). The CDR3 sequence is 15 residues long. With V trimmed by 3 bases and J by 5 bases, 8 bases remained unmatched. CDR3 nucleotides: TGTGCCAGCAGCTCGACAGGGGGCGCCTTCCACGAGCAGTACTTC. Translated, it gives CASSSTGGAFHEQYF.

The genes are TRBV6-6 and TRBJ2-7, with TRBD2 matching 9 bases. The CDR3 covers 13 residues. The germline CDR1 and CDR2 sequences are MNHNY and SVGAGI (reference sequence). V lost 8 bases, J lost 5 bases, and 7 bases stayed unmatched. CDR3 nucleotide sequence: TGTGCCAGCTCATTAGCGGGAGTGCACGAGCAGTACTTC. It translates to CASSLAGVHEQYF.

The gene calls are TRBV27 and TRBJ1-1; 11 nucleotides agree with TRBD1. The CDR3 totals 16 residues. Germline values: CDR1 MNHEY, CDR2 SMNVEV (reference sequence). Germline trimming cut 8 bases from V and 5 bases from J; bases unmatched to any gene: 13. The CDR3 DNA sequence: TGTGCCAGCTCGGCCGGGACAGGGGGGAGTTGGACTGAAGCTTTCTTT. It yields the protein CASSAGTGGSWTEAFF.

This chain uses TRBV6-5 with TRBJ2-3; TRBD2 agrees at 15 bases. Germline assignment: CDR1 MNHEY and CDR2 SVGAGI. The ends lost 5 bases at V and 3 bases at J; junction bases unmatched: 0. This CDR3 has 15 amino acids. In DNA form, the CDR3 reads TGTGCCAGCAGTGGACTAGCGGGAGGGACAGATACGCAGTATTTT. It codes for CASSGLAGGTDTQYF.

This clone has only one observation. The CDR3 region has the DNA TGTGCCAGCAGCTGGGGGGTTTCCTACGAGCAGTACTTC. It specifies CASSWGVSYEQYF. The chain is built from TRBV5-8 and TRBJ2-7; tentative D call: TRBD2 (6 bases). The germline gives CDR1 SGHTS, CDR2 YDEGEE. V shed 3 bases and J shed 1 base, with 8 bases lying between them. The CDR3 contains 13 residues.

The CDR3: CASSSLGTDGDTEAFF. CDR3 bases: TGTGCCAGCAGCTCCCTCGGGACAGACGGGGACACTGAAGCTTTCTTT. The chain employs TRBV7-3 and TRBJ1-1, with TRBD1 identical over 7 bases. Trimming cost V 4 bases and J 3 bases; bases outside gene matches: 11. This CDR3 spans 16 amino acids. Germline-derived CDR1 and CDR2 are SGHTA and FQGTGA.

CDR3 protein: CASSEGQGAGETQYF. The DNA of the CDR3 is TGTGCCAGCAGCGAAGGACAGGGGGCTGGAGAGACCCAGTACTTC. The chain has TRBV7-9 and TRBJ2-5; 11 bases fit TRBD1. This CDR3 has 15 residues. Germline lookup yields CDR1 SEHNR and CDR2 FQNEAQ (reference sequence). V gave up 5 bases and J gave up 4 bases; unmatched junction bases: 6. Complete variable domain (other parts from reference TRBV7-9 and TRBJ2-5): DTGVSQNPRHKITKRGQNVTFRCDPISEHNRLYWYRQTLGQGPEFLTYFQNEAQLEKSRLLSDRFSAERPKGSFSTLEIQRTEQGDSAMYLCASSEGQGAGETQYFGPGTRLLVL.

V and J are TRBV11-2 and TRBJ2-7; 10 nucleotides match TRBD2. J was trimmed by 5 bases and V by 3 bases; bases with no gene match: 1. The CDR3 has 13 residues. CDR1 is SGHAT and CDR2 is FQNNGV in the germline V gene. For the CDR3, the DNA is TGTGCCAGCAGCTTGGGACTAGCGAACGAGCAGTACTTC. This gives the protein CASSLGLANEQYF.